This T cell receptor beta chain was observed in a study of T cells in Graves' hyperthyroidism and ophthalmopathy. Per germline, CDR1 DFQATT and CDR2 SNEGSKA (reference sequence). Germline trimming cut 5 bases from V and 4 bases from J; bases unmatched to any gene: 7. CDR3 length: 13 amino acids. Researchers amplified the TCR beta CDR3 regions from RNA transcripts. Researchers ran a first-round RT-PCR on the TCR CDR3 using the HTBI primer set. TCRdb recomputed calls from the multiplex PCR reads with MiXCR, one row per CDR3 protein. The sample records over 350,000 distinct CDR3 sequences, over 11% being singletons. This clonotype appeared many times. Its antigen is unknown. Findings and caveats of the study: Blood shared most expanded thyroid clonotypes above 0.001. Stable hyperthyroidism and ophthalmopathy were separated using 13 V-J signatures.

J is TRBJ2-7 and V is TRBV20-1; 8 bases line up with TRBD1. The sequencing sample was made of blood. This receptor was taken from a man in his fifties with Graves' ophthalmopathy. The CDR3 protein is CSAERQGTYEQYF. In DNA, the CDR3 is TGCAGTGCTGAAAGACAGGGGACTTACGAGCAGTACTTC.